This T cell receptor beta chain was identified during a study of blood T cell repertoires in COVID-19. Study background: From the United States, Italy and Spain came samples of acute and convalescent COVID-19. Sample material is recorded as cDNA or gDNA derived from T cells, B-cell-depleted T cells, or PBMCs.

J lost 2 bases, V lost 2 bases, and 2 bases had no gene match. Germline V lookup: CDR1 SGHTA, CDR2 FQGTGA. This CDR3 comprises 17 residues. Authors' data handling: Amplification of reference gene primers was used by the study to estimate nucleated cell counts. TCRdb's table, derived via immunoSEQ multiplex PCR, lists solely in-frame clones and lacks some. That table supplies the V and J calls and clone size; D and trimming were determined from the DNA. The top ten clones hold around 3.3% of a sample with under 150,000 clones, 70% to 90% of them seen once. Sequenced: peripheral blood. This clonotype was sampled from a man aged 40-49 years with acute or convalescent COVID-19. The rearrangement uses TRBV7-3 and TRBJ2-1, with 14 bases that match TRBD2. CDR3 loop: CASSLGLAGGTYNEQFF. In nucleotides, the CDR3 is TGTGCCAGCAGCTTAGGACTAGCGGGGGGAACCTACAATGAGCAGTTCTTC.